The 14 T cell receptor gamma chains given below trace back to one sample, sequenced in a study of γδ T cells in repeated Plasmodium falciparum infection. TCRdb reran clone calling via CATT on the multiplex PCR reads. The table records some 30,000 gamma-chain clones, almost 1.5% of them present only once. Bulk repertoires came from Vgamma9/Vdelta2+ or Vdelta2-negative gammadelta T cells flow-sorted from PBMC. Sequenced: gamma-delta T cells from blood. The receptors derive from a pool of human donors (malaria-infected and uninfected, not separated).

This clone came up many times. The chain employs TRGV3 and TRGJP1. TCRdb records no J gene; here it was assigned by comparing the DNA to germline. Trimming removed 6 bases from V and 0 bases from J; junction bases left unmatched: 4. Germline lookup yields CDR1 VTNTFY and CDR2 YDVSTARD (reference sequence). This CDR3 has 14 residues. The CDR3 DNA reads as TGTGCCACCTGGACACATACCACTGGTTGGTTCAAGATATTT. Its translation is CATWTHTTGWFKIF.

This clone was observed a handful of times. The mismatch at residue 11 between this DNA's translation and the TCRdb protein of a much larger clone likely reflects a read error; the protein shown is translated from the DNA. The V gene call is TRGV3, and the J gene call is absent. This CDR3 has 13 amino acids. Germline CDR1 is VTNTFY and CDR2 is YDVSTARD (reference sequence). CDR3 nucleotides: TGTGCCACCTGGGACCTGATTGATTGGATCCAGACGTTT. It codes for CATWDLIDWIQTF.

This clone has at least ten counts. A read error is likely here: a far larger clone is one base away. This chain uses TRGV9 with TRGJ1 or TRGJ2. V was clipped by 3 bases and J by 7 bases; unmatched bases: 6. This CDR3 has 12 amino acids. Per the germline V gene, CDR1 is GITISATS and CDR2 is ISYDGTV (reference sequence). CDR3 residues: CALWEPNYKKLF. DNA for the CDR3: TGTGCCTTGTGGGAGCCAAACTATAAGAAACTCTTT.

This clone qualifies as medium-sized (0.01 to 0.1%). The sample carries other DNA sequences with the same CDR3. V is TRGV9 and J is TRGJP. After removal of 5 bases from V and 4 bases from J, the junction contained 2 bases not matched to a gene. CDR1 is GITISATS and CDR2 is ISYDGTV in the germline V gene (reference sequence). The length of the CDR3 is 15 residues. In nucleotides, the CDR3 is TGTGCCTTGTGGGGACAAGAGTTGGGCAAAAAAATCAAGGTATTT. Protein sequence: CALWGQELGKKIKVF.

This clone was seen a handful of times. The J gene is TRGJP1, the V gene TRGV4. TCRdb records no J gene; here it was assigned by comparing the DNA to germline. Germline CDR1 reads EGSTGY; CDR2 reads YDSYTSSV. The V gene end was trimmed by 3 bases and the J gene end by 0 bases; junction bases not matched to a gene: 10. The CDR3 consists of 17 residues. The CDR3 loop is CATWDSIPNTTGWFKIF. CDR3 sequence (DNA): TGTGCCACCTGGGATTCAATTCCCAATACCACTGGTTGGTTCAAGATATTT.

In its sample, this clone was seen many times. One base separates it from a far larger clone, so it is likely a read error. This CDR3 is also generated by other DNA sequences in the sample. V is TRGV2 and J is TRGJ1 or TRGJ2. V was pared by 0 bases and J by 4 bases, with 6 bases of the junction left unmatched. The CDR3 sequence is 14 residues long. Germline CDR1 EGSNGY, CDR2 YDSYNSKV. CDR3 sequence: CATWDGPGYYKKLF. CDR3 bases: TGTGCCACCTGGGACGGGCCTGGCTATTATAAGAAACTCTTT.

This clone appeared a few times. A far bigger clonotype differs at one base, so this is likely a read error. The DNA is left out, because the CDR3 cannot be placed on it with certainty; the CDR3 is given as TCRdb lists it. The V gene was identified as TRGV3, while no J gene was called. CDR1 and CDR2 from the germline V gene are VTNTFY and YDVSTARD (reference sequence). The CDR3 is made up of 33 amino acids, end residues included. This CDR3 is CATWDSRSLIIRNSLAVEQHLLSQVSIGRMQHF.

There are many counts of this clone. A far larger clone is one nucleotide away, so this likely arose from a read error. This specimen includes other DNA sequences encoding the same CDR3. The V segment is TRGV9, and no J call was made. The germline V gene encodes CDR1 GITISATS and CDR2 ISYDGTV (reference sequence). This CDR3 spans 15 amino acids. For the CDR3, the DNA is TGTGCCTTGTGGGGAGCGGAGTTGGGCAAAAAAATCAAGGTATTC. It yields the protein CALWGAELGKKIKVF.

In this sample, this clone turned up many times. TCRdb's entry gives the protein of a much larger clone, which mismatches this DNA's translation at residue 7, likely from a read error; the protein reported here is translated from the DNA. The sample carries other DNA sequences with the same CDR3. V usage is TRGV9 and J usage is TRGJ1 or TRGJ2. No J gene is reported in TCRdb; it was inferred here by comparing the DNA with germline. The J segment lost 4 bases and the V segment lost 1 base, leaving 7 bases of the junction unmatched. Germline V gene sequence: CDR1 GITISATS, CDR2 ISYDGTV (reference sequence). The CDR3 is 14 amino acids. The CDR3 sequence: CALWEVRPYYKKLF. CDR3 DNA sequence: TGTGCCTTGTGGGAGGTCCGGCCGTATTATAAGAAACTCTTT.

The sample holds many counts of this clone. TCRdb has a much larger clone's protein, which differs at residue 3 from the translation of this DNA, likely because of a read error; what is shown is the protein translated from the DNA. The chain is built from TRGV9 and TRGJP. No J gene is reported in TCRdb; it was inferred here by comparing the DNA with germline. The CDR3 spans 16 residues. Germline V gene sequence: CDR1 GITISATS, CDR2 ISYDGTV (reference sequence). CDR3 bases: TGTGCCTCGTGGGAGGCCCCGAAGTTGGGCAAAAAAATCAAGGTATTT. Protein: CASWEAPKLGKKIKVF.

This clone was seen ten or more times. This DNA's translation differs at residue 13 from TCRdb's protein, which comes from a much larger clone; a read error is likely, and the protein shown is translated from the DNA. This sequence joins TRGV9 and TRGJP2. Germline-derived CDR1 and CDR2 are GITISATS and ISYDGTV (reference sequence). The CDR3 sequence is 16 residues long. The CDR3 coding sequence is TGTGCCTTGTGGGAGGTGGGTTGGAGTAGTGATTGGACCAAGACGTTT. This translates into CALWEVGWSSDWTKTF.

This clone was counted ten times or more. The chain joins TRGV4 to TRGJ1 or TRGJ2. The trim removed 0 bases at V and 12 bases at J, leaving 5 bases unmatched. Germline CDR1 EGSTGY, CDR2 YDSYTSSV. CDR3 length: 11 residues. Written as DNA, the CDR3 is TGTGCCACCTGGGATGGGCCTAGGAAACTCTTT. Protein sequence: CATWDGPRKLF.

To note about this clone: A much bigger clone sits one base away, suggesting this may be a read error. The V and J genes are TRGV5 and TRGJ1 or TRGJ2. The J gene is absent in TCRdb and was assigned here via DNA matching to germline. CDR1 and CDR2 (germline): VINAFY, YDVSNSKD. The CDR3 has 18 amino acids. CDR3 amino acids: CATWDRPKKTQNYCKKLF. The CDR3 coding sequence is TGTGCCACCTGGGACAGGCCTAAAAAGACGCAGAATTATTGTAAGAAACTCTTT.

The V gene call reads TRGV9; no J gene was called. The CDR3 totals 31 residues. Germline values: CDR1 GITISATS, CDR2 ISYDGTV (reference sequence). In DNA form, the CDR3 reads TGTGCCTTGTGGGAGCCCTATTATTATAAGAAACTCTTGGCAGTGGAACAACACTTGTTGTCACAGGTAAGTATCGGAAGAATACAACATTTC. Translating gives CALWEPYYYKKLLAVEQHLLSQVSIGRIQHF.